The table lists the clone carrying this T cell receptor beta chain with many counts. The data were obtained in a study of glioma-infiltrating T cells. Study context: About 1 million peripheral T cells were targeted at roughly 4.5- to 10-fold coverage.

Using RNA template, CDR3s of TCR alpha and beta were amplified with iRepertoire arm-PCR. For one-step reverse transcription and amplification, 100-400 ng of tissue mRNA or PBMC total RNA was used. MiXCR was run by TCRdb on the multiplex PCR reads, yielding one entry per CDR3 protein. Found here are 300,000 to 450,000 distinct CDR3 sequences, less than 50% of them singletons; the top ten hold 9.5% to 15%. V was cut by 2 bases and J by 7 bases, with 9 bases left in between. The CDR3 extends over 13 amino acids. CDR1 and CDR2 (germline): MNHNS, SASEGT. Specimen: glioma tissue, nonneoplastic brain tissue, or PBMCs (not recorded which). The genes are TRBV6-1 and TRBJ1-5, with no clear D. The sequence derives from a human donor with low-grade glioma or glioblastoma, undergoing nonglioma brain surgery, or in good health (not recorded which). The CDR3 sequence: CASSESRSQPQHF. CDR3 bases: TGTGCCAGCAGTGAATCGAGGTCGCAGCCCCAGCATTTT.